The 21 T cell receptor beta chains below all came from one sample that was sequenced in a study of shared clonotypes between healthy human individuals. TCRdb's table, derived via immunoSEQ multiplex PCR, lists solely in-frame clones and lacks some. The data hold some 500,000 clones, with approximately 77% observed a single time. Source material: PBMCs. The receptor set was obtained from a woman between 35 and 50 years old in good health. Some clones in this sample may be carry-over from other donors' samples.

This clone was found once. This chain connects TRBV6-5 to TRBJ2-1; TRBD1 matches 8 bases. The CDR3 has 14 residues. J was trimmed by 8 bases and V by 6 bases; bases with no gene match: 9. CDR1 is MNHEY, CDR2 SVGAGI, per germline. In nucleotides, the CDR3 is TGTGCCAGCAGACCCTTCCAGGGGGCCTATGAGCAGTTCTTC. Translated, it gives CASRPFQGAYEQFF.

There are a few counts of this clone. One base separates it from a far larger clone, so it is likely a read error. At the DNA level, this CDR3 is encoded by other sequences in the same sample as well. This chain connects TRBV12-5 to TRBJ1-1; no firm D call. Trimming took off 3 bases at V and 5 bases at J, with 10 bases between the two ends. Germline V gene sequence: CDR1 LGHNT, CDR2 FRNRAP. CDR3 length equals 13 residues. CDR3 loop: CASGLGRNTEAFF. The CDR3 DNA reads as TGTGCTAGTGGTTTAGGAAGGAATACTGAAGCTTTCTTT.

The rearrangement joins TRBV30 to TRBJ2-7; the D gene is possibly TRBD1 (5 bases). The CDR3 totals 14 residues. With 2 bases removed from V and 1 base from J, the gap between germline ends came to 12 bases. Germline lookup yields CDR1 GTSNPN and CDR2 SVGIG (reference sequence). This chain's CDR3 is CAWSQGLGSYEQYF. CDR3 bases: TGTGCCTGGAGTCAGGGTCTCGGGTCCTACGAGCAGTACTTC.

This chain connects TRBV4-2 to TRBJ2-3; TRBD2 is a possible D gene (6 bases). The ends were cut back, 0 bases at V and 0 bases at J, with 10 bases in the middle. CDR1 is LGHNA and CDR2 is YNFKEQ in the germline V gene. This CDR3 is built from 16 residues. This CDR3 is CASSQEERASTDTQYF. As DNA, the CDR3 is TGTGCCAGCAGCCAAGAGGAGCGGGCAAGCACAGATACGCAGTATTTT.

In its sample, this clone ranks as medium-sized (0.01 to 0.1%). Other nucleotide sequences in the sample specify the same CDR3. The gene calls are TRBV4-2 and TRBJ1-5, with D tentatively TRBD1 (6 bases). The CDR3 is made up of 15 amino acids. Germline V gives CDR1 LGHNA, CDR2 YNFKEQ. The V end was cut by 0 bases, the J end by 5 bases, with 11 bases between. CDR3 nucleotides: TGTGCCAGCAGCCAAGATGAGGGGGGCCATCAGCCCCAGCATTTT. It specifies CASSQDEGGHQPQHF.

The chain employs TRBV5-1 and TRBJ2-3; 10 bases are shared with TRBD1. The trim removed 4 bases at V and 3 bases at J, leaving 5 bases unmatched. The germline gives CDR1 SGHRS, CDR2 YFSETQ. This CDR3 contains 15 residues. The CDR3 is CASSPTGGGTDTQYF. The CDR3 DNA reads TGCGCCAGCAGCCCGACAGGGGGCGGGACAGATACGCAGTATTTT. Variable domain in full (rest from reference TRBV5-1 and TRBJ2-3): KAGVTQTPRYLIKTRGQQVTLSCSPISGHRSVSWYQQTPGQGLQFLFEYFSETQRNKGNFPGRFSGRQFSNSRSEMNVSTLELGDSALYLCASSPTGGGTDTQYFGPGTRLTVL.

V gene TRBV4-3 combines with J gene TRBJ2-1; D ambiguous. Trimming removed 1 base at V and 7 bases at J, with 8 bases between. Germline V gene sequence: CDR1 LGHNA, CDR2 YSLEER. CDR3 size: 13 residues. CDR3 bases: TGCGCCAGCAGCCAAGCCCTAGAGAATGAGCAGTTCTTC. Translation gives CASSQALENEQFF.

The chain carries TRBV6-6 and TRBJ2-5, with a possible D match to TRBD2 (5 bases). Germline CDR1 reads MNHNY; CDR2 reads SVGAGI (reference sequence). The CDR3 runs 14 residues. Trimming left V 1 base short and J 2 bases short, with 8 bases between. The CDR3 coding sequence is TGTGCCAGCAGTTACTTCGGGGTACAAGAGACCCAGTACTTC. Protein sequence: CASSYFGVQETQYF.

The CDR3 sequence: CASRGNSGSSYEQYF. The CDR3 DNA is TGTGCCAGCAGGGGTAATAGCGGGAGTTCCTACGAGCAGTACTTC. This sequence joins TRBV27 and TRBJ2-7; 9 nucleotides line up with TRBD2. With V trimmed by 6 bases and J by 1 base, 7 bases remained unmatched. The V gene's germline CDR1 is MNHEY and CDR2 SMNVEV (reference sequence). The CDR3 totals 15 residues.

The V call is TRBV28, the J call TRBJ2-1; TRBD2 might be the D (6 bases). V gave up 6 bases and J gave up 7 bases, with 16 bases separating them. The CDR3 is 14 residues long. Germline CDR1 and CDR2: MDHEN and SYDVKM. The CDR3 region has the DNA TGTGCCAGCAGGGGAAGACTAGGCTCAAATGAGCAGTTCTTC. Residues: CASRGRLGSNEQFF.

CDR3 coding DNA: TGCGCCAGCAGCCAAGAAATTTTGTCGTCCTCTGGAAACACCATATATTTT. It specifies CASSQEILSSSGNTIYF. V usage is TRBV4-3 and J usage is TRBJ1-3; D gene unclear. CDR1 and CDR2 (germline): LGHNA, YSLEER. The CDR3 is 17 amino acids. V was trimmed by 0 bases and J by 0 bases, leaving 12 bases between them.

This clone was detected once. This rearrangement joins TRBV15 to TRBJ2-1; TRBD1 is a possible D gene (5 bases). The V end lost 3 bases, the J end lost 5 bases, and 17 bases lay between the germline ends. CDR1 and CDR2 from the germline V gene are LNHNV and YYDKDF (reference sequence). The CDR3 length is 16 residues. The CDR3 protein is CATSRDRPGSDNEQFF. The DNA for the CDR3 is TGTGCCACCAGCAGGGATCGACCAGGGTCCGACAATGAGCAGTTCTTC.

With regard to this clone: A far larger clone is one base from this, pointing to a likely read error. Other nucleotide sequences in the sample specify the same CDR3. The gene calls are TRBV29-1 and TRBJ2-7; TRBD1 matches 7 bases. Germline V gene data show CDR1 as SQVTM and CDR2 as ANQGSEA. The length of the CDR3 is 12 residues. The V and J ends lost 6 bases and 7 bases, in that order; junction bases with no gene match: 9. The CDR3 DNA reads as TGCAGCGTGGGGGACAGTCAGTATGAGCAGTACTTC. Protein product: CSVGDSQYEQYF.

The chain carries TRBV6-1 and TRBJ1-5; D not certain. The germline CDR1 and CDR2 sequences are MNHNS and SASEGT. The V end was cut by 7 bases, the J end by 0 bases, with 10 bases between. The CDR3 totals 14 residues. Written as DNA, the CDR3 is TGTGCCAGCACCCCGGGCCTTAGCAATCAGCCCCAGCATTTT. This translates into CASTPGLSNQPQHF.

In DNA, the CDR3 is TGTGCCAGCAGCTACGGGACGCTAGGCGGGGAGCTGTTTTTT. Translation gives CASSYGTLGGELFF. The chain carries TRBV7-2 and TRBJ2-2; D may correspond to TRBD1 or TRBD2 (5 bases each). The CDR3 spans 14 residues. V was pared by 4 bases and J by 7 bases, with 13 bases between. The germline CDR1 and CDR2 sequences are SGHTA and FQGNSA.

In this sample, this clone turned up once. The genes are TRBV18 and TRBJ2-5, with 8 nucleotides matching TRBD1. The V gene's germline CDR1 is KGHSH and CDR2 LQKENI. The CDR3 spans 14 residues. After removal of 6 bases from V and 2 bases from J, the junction contained 5 bases not matched to a gene. The CDR3 here is CASSRGTGQETQYF. CDR3 nucleotide sequence: TGTGCCAGCTCTCGCGGGACAGGTCAAGAGACCCAGTACTTC.

The chain has TRBV4-2 and TRBJ1-1; 7 bases are shared with TRBD1. The CDR3 has 17 residues. Per the germline V gene, CDR1 is LGHNA and CDR2 is YNFKEQ. V lost 1 base to trimming and J lost 3 bases; unmatched junction nucleotides: 11. DNA for the CDR3: TGTGCCAGCAGCCAAGTCTTCTCCCAGGGGGGGGACACTGAAGCTTTCTTT. Translating gives CASSQVFSQGGDTEAFF.

The rearrangement links TRBV4-2 to TRBJ2-2; tentatively, D is TRBD2 (5 bases). The CDR3 has 15 amino acids. Germline V CDR1 and CDR2: LGHNA, YNFKEQ. The germline V and J ends were trimmed by 7 bases and 0 bases, with 12 bases remaining between them. CDR3 in amino acids: CASTRWGANTGELFF. As DNA, the CDR3 is TGTGCCAGCACCCGATGGGGAGCGAACACCGGGGAGCTGTTTTTT.

The DNA for the CDR3 is TGTGCCAGCAGCTTAGTGGTCCTAGCGGGAGACTTCCCCTACAATGAGCAGTTCTTC. Translating gives CASSLVVLAGDFPYNEQFF. The chain joins TRBV7-9 to TRBJ2-1; TRBD2 matches 10 bases. V shed 1 base and J 2 bases; nucleotides not matched to a gene: 11. CDR1 SEHNR and CDR2 FQNEAQ come from the germline V gene (reference sequence). The CDR3 spans 19 residues.

This clone was detected once. The chain combines TRBV6-5 with TRBJ2-2; 10 bases map to TRBD1. Per germline, CDR1 MNHEY and CDR2 SVGAGI. The J segment lost 5 bases and the V segment lost 8 bases, leaving 8 bases of the junction unmatched. This CDR3 has 15 amino acids. The CDR3 DNA sequence: TGTGCCAGCGAAAGGGACAGGGGAAGAACCGGGGAGCTGTTTTTT. Translation gives CASERDRGRTGELFF.

Concerning this clone: A far larger clone is one nucleotide away, so this likely arose from a read error. This chain joins TRBV28 and TRBJ1-1, with D tentatively TRBD1 (5 bases). The CDR3 runs to 18 residues. Looked up from germline, CDR1 is MDHEN and CDR2 is SYDVKM. The CDR3 here is CASGLPTSTRGAVTEAFF. The DNA for the CDR3 is TGTGCCAGCGGTTTACCTACCTCCACTAGGGGCGCGGTCACTGAAGCTTTCTTT.